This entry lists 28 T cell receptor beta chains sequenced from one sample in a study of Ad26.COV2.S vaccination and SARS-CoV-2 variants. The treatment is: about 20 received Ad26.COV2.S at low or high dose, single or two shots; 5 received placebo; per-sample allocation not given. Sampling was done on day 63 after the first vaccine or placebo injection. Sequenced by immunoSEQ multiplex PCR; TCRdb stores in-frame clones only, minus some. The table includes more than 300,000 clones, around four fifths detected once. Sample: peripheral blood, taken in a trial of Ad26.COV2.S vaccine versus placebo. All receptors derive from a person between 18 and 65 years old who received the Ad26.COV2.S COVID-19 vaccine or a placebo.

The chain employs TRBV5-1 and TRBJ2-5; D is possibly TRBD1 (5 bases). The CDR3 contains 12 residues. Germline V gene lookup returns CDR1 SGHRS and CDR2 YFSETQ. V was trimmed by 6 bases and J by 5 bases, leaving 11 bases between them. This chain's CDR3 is CASTGSRETQYF. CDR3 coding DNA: TGCGCCAGCACAGGGTCGAGGGAGACCCAGTACTTC.

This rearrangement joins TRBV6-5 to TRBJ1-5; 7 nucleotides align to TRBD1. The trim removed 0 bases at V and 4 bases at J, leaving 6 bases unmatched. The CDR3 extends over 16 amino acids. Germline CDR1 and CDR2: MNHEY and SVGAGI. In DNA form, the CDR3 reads TGTGCCAGCAGTTACTCGTACAGGGGAAAGAATCAGCCCCAGCATTTT. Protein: CASSYSYRGKNQPQHF.

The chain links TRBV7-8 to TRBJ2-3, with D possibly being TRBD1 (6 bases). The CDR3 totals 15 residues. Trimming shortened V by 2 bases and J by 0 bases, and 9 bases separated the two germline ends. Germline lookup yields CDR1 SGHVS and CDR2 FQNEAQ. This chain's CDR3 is CASSLSTGSTDTQYF. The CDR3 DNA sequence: TGTGCCAGCAGCTTAAGTACAGGGAGCACAGATACGCAGTATTTT. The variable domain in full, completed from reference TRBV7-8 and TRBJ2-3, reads GAGVSQSPRYKVAKRGQDVALRCDPISGHVSLFWYQQALGQGPEFLTYFQNEAQLDKSGLPSDRFFAERPEGSVSTLKIQRTQQEDSAVYLCASSLSTGSTDTQYFGPGTRLTVL.

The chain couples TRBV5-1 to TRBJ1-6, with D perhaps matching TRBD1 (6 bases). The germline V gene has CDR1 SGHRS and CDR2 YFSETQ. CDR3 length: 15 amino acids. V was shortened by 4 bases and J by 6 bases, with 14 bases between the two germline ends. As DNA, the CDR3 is TGCGCCAGCAGCCCCCAAGGACAGTCTAATTCACCCCTCCACTTT. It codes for CASSPQGQSNSPLHF. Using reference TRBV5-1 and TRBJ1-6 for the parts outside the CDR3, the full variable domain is KAGVTQTPRYLIKTRGQQVTLSCSPISGHRSVSWYQQTPGQGLQFLFEYFSETQRNKGNFPGRFSGRQFSNSRSEMNVSTLELGDSALYLCASSPQGQSNSPLHFGNGTRLTVT.

The CDR3 DNA reads TGTGCCAGCAGTTTAATGGCGGAGCAGTACTTC. Its translation: CASSLMAEQYF. The chain combines TRBV12-3 or TRBV12-4 with TRBJ2-7; D not certain. Trimming removed 2 bases at V and 7 bases at J, with 6 bases between. There are 11 residues in the CDR3.

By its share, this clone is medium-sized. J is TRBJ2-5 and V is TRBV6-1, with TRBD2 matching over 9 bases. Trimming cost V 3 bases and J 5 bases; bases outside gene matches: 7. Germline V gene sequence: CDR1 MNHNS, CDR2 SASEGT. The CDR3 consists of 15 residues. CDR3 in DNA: TGTGCCAGCAGTGAGTTTGCTAGCGGGGTGGAGACCCAGTACTTC. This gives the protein CASSEFASGVETQYF.

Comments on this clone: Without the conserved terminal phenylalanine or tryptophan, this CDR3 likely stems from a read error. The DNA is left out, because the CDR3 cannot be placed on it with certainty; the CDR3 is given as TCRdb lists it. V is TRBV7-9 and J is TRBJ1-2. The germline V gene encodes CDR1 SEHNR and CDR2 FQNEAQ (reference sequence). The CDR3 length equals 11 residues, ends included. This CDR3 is CASSLAGSEGM.

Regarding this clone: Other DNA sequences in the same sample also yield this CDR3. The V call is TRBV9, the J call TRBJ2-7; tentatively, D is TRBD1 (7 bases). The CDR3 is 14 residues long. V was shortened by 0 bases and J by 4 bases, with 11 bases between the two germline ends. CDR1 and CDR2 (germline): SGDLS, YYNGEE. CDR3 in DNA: TGTGCCAGCAGCGTAGGCCAGGGGGGATACGAGCAGTACTTC. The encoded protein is CASSVGQGGYEQYF.

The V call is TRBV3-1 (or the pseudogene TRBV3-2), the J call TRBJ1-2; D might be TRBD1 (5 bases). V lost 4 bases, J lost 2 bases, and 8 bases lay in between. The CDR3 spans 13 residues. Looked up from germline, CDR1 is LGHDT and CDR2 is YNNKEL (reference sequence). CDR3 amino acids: CASSRGANYGYTF. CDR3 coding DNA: TGTGCCAGCAGCCGAGGGGCCAACTATGGCTACACCTTC.

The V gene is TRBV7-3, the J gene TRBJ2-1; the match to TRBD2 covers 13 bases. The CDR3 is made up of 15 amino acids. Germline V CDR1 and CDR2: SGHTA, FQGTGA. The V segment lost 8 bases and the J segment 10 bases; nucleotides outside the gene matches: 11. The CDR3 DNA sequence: TGTGCCAGCTCCGTAGAGGGACTAGCGGGAAGAGAGCAGTTCTTC. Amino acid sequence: CASSVEGLAGREQFF.

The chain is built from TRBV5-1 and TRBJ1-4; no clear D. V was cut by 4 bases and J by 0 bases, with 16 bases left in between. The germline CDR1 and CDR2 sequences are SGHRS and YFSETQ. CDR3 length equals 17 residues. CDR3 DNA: TGCGCCAGCAGCCTCACCATATTGGGAACAACTAATGAAAAACTGTTTTTT. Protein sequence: CASSLTILGTTNEKLFF. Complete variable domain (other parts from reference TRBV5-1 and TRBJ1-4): KAGVTQTPRYLIKTRGQQVTLSCSPISGHRSVSWYQQTPGQGLQFLFEYFSETQRNKGNFPGRFSGRQFSNSRSEMNVSTLELGDSALYLCASSLTILGTTNEKLFFGSGTQLSVL.

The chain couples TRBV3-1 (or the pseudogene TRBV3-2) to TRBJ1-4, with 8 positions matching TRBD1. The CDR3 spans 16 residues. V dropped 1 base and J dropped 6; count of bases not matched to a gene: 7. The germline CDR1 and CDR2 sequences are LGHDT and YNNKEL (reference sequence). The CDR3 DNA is TGTGCCAGCAGCCAAGGGGCGACGACAGGGGATGAAAAACTGTTTTTT. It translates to CASSQGATTGDEKLFF.

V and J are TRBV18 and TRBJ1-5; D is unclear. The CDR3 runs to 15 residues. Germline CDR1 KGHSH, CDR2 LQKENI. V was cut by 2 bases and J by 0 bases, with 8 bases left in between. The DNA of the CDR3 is TGTGCCAGCTCACCATGGGAGATTAGCAATCAGCCCCAGCATTTT. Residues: CASSPWEISNQPQHF.

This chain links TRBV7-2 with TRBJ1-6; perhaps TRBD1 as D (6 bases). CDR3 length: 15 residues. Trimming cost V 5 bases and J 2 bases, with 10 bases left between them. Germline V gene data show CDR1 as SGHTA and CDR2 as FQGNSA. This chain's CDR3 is CASSPRQAYNSPLHF. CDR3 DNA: TGTGCCAGCAGCCCCAGACAGGCCTATAATTCACCCCTCCACTTT.

Here the CDR3 DNA reads TGTGCCAGCAGCGTAGCCAGGGGCGCCGGGGAGCTGTTTTTT. This translates into CASSVARGAGELFF. The chain carries TRBV9 and TRBJ2-2; D perhaps matches TRBD1 (6 bases). Trimming removed 0 bases from V and 6 bases from J, with 9 bases in between. CDR1 is SGDLS, CDR2 YYNGEE, per germline. The length of the CDR3 is 14 residues. The full variable domain, in which reference TRBV9 and TRBJ2-2 provide the parts outside the CDR3, is DSGVTQTPKHLITATGQRVTLRCSPRSGDLSVYWYQQSLDQGLQFLIQYYNGEERAKGNILERFSAQQFPDLHSELNLSSLELGDSALYFCASSVARGAGELFFGEGSRLTVL.

CDR3 DNA: TGCAGTGCTAGTCGGGACCGCATTAACTATGGCTACACCTTC. Translating gives CSASRDRINYGYTF. This chain joins TRBV20-1 and TRBJ1-2, with D possibly matching TRBD1 (5 bases). Germline V CDR1 and CDR2: DFQATT, SNEGSKA (reference sequence). Trimming stripped 3 bases from V and 1 base from J, with 12 bases between. This CDR3 comprises 14 residues.

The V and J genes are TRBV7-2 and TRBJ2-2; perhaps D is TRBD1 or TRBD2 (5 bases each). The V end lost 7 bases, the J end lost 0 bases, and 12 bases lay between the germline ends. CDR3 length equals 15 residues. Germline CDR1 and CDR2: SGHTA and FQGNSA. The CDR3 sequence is CASKLGDANTGELFF. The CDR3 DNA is TGTGCCAGCAAGCTGGGGGATGCGAACACCGGGGAGCTGTTTTTT. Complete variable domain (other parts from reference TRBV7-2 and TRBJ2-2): GAGVSQSPSNKVTEKGKDVELRCDPISGHTALYWYRQSLGQGLEFLIYFQGNSAPDKSGLPSDRFSAERTGGSVSTLTIQRTQQEDSAVYLCASKLGDANTGELFFGEGSRLTVL.

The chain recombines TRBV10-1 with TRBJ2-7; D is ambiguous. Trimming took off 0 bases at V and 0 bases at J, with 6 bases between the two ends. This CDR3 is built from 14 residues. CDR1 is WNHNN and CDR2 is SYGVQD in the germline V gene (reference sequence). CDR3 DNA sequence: TGCGCCAGCAGTGAGTCCCACAGCTCCTACGAGCAGTACTTC. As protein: CASSESHSSYEQYF.

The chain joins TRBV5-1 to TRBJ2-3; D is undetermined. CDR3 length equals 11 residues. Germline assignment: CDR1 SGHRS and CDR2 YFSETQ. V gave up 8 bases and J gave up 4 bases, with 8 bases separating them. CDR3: CARLPSDTQYF. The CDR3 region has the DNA TGCGCCAGACTCCCCTCAGATACGCAGTATTTT.

The CDR3 DNA sequence: TGTGCCAGCTCACCACAGCAGGGGGCAGGTGAGCAGTTCTTC. Translating gives CASSPQQGAGEQFF. This chain uses TRBV18 with TRBJ2-1; 8 nucleotides match TRBD1. The V gene end was trimmed by 1 base and the J gene end by 9 bases; junction bases not matched to a gene: 5. CDR3 size: 14 residues. Germline CDR1 KGHSH, CDR2 LQKENI. The full variable domain, rest sourced from reference TRBV18 and TRBJ2-1, is NAGVMQNPRHLVRRRGQEARLRCSPMKGHSHVYWYRQLPEEGLKFMVYLQKENIIDESGMPKERFSAEFPKEGPSILRIQQVVRGDSAAYFCASSPQQGAGEQFFGPGTRLTVL.

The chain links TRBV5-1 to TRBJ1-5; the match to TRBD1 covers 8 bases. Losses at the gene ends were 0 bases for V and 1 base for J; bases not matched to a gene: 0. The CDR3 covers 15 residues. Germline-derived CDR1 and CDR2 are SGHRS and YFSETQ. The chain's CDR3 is CASSLDRGSNQPQHF. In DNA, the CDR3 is TGCGCCAGCAGCTTGGACAGGGGGAGCAATCAGCCCCAGCATTTT.

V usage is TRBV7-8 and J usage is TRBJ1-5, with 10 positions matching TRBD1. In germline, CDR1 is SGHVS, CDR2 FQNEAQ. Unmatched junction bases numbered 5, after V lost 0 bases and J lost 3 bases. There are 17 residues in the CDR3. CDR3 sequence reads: CASSLAGTGVYNQPQHF. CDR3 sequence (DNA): TGTGCCAGCAGCTTAGCCGGGACAGGGGTCTACAATCAGCCCCAGCATTTT.

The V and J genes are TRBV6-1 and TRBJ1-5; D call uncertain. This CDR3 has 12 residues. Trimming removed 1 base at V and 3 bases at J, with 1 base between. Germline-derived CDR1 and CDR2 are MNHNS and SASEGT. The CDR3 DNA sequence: TGTGCCAGCAGTGAAGACAATCAGCCCCAGCATTTT. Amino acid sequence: CASSEDNQPQHF.

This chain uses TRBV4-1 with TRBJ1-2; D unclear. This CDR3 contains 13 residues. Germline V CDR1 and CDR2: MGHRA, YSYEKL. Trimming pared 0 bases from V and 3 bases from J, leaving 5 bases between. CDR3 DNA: TGCGCCAGCAGCCAAGATGGTCACTATGGCTACACCTTC. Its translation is CASSQDGHYGYTF.

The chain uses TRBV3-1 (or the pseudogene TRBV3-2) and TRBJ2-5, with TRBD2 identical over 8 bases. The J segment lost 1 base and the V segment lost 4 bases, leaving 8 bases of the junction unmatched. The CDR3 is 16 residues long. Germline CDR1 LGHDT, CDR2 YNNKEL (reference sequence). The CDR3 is CASSPGTRVGQETQYF. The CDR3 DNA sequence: TGTGCCAGCAGCCCCGGGACTAGAGTTGGCCAAGAGACCCAGTACTTC.

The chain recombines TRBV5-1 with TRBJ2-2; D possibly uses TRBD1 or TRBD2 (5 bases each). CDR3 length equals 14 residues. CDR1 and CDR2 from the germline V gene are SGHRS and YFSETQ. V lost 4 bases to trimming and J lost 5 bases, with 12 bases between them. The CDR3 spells CASSEQGGTGELFF. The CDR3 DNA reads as TGCGCCAGCAGCGAGCAGGGCGGGACCGGGGAGCTGTTTTTT.

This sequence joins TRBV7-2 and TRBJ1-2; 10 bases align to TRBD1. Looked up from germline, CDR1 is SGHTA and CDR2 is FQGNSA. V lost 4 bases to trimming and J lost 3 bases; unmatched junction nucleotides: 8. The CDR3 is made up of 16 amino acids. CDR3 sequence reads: CASSSSHGTGDYGYTF. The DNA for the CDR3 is TGTGCCAGCAGCTCCTCCCATGGGACAGGGGACTATGGCTACACCTTC.

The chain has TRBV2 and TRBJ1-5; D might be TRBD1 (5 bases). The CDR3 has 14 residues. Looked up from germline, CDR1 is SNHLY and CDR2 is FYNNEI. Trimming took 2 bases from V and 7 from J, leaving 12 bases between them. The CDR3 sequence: CASSESQGGQPQHF. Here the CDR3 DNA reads TGTGCCAGCAGTGAATCTCAGGGCGGGCAGCCCCAGCATTTT.